This entry features one TCR beta chain sequence. This specimen comes from a study of cytomegalovirus exposure and HLA in healthy donors. CDR1 is MNHEY, CDR2 SVGAGI, per germline. Trimming cost V 4 bases and J 6 bases, with 12 bases left between them. This CDR3 has 13 residues. Researchers ran the PCR with 60 Vbeta and 13 Jbeta primers. Clones were sequenced by immunoSEQ multiplex PCR, and TCRdb holds only the in-frame ones, with some missing. The table shows roughly 100,000 clones, with approximately 79% occurring only once. The TCR originated in a man between 25 and 39 years old in good health and CMV-seropositive. Material for sequencing was PBMCs. This chain connects TRBV6-5 to TRBJ1-1, with no clear D. CDR3: CASSSEVVAEAFF. CDR3 DNA sequence: TGTGCCAGCAGTTCCGAGGTTGTCGCTGAAGCTTTCTTT.